Following are 25 T cell receptor beta chains from one sample sequenced in a study of cytomegalovirus exposure and HLA in healthy donors. With 60 Vbeta and 13 Jbeta primers, the PCR was carried out. TCRdb's table, derived via immunoSEQ multiplex PCR, lists solely in-frame clones and lacks some. The table shows about 120,000 clones, with 67% occurring only once. Sequencing input: PBMCs. These receptors all stem from a man younger than 30 in good health and CMV-seropositive.

This chain connects TRBV5-5 to TRBJ1-2, with D possibly being TRBD1 (6 bases). Germline lookup yields CDR1 SGHKS and CDR2 YYEKEE (reference sequence). The CDR3 is 13 residues long. V lost 2 bases to trimming and J lost 2 bases, with 7 bases between them. This CDR3 is CASSFDRNYGYTF. For the CDR3, the DNA is TGTGCCAGCAGCTTCGACAGGAACTATGGCTACACCTTC.

J is TRBJ2-3 and V is TRBV11-2; TRBD2 aligns across 15 bases. The V gene end was trimmed by 3 bases and the J gene end by 8 bases; junction bases not matched to a gene: 9. This CDR3 region has 17 residues. Germline V gene lookup returns CDR1 SGHAT and CDR2 FQNNGV. The CDR3 nucleotides are TGTGCCAGCAGCTTCGGACTAGCGGGGGGGGACGGAGGTACGCAGTATTTT. Translated, it gives CASSFGLAGGDGGTQYF.

J is TRBJ1-1 and V is TRBV5-4; the match to TRBD1 covers 7 bases. Germline values: CDR1 SGHNT, CDR2 YYREEE (reference sequence). The CDR3 totals 14 residues. J lost 1 base, V lost 2 bases, and 2 bases had no gene match. The CDR3 protein is CASSLYRGNTEAFF. The DNA for the CDR3 is TGTGCCAGCAGCTTATACAGGGGGAACACTGAAGCTTTCTTT. Full variable domain (outside the CDR3, taken from reference TRBV5-4 and TRBJ1-1): ETGVTQSPTHLIKTRGQQVTLRCSSQSGHNTVSWYQQALGQGPQFIFQYYREEENGRGNFPPRFSGLQFPNYSSELNVNALELDDSALYLCASSLYRGNTEAFFGQGTRLTVV.

The chain couples TRBV7-3 to TRBJ1-6; 7 nucleotides match TRBD1. Per the germline V gene, CDR1 is SGHTA and CDR2 is FQGTGA. CDR3 length: 13 residues. The ends lost 3 bases at V and 11 bases at J; junction bases unmatched: 4. In DNA form, the CDR3 reads TGTGCCAGCAGCTTGACAGGGCTCCCACCCCTCCACTTT. It specifies CASSLTGLPPLHF.

This rearrangement joins TRBV7-8 to TRBJ2-5, with a weak D call TRBD2 (7 bases). Germline loops: CDR1 SGHVS, CDR2 FQNEAQ. Trimming cost V 8 bases and J 5 bases, with 15 bases left between them. This CDR3 comprises 13 residues. This chain's CDR3 is CASWEGEGETQYF. DNA for the CDR3: TGTGCCAGCTGGGAGGGGGAGGGTGAGACCCAGTACTTC.

This clone was recorded a few times. The germline gene is not matched at one end of the junction; a read error may be the cause. V is TRBV6-4 and J is TRBJ2-7; perhaps TRBD2 as D (6 bases). The V gene's germline CDR1 is MRHNA and CDR2 SNTAGT. The CDR3 consists of 13 residues. CDR3 protein: CASSDSAGRGKTF. In DNA form, the CDR3 reads TGTGCCAGCAGTGACTCGGCGGGAAGGGGCAAAACTTTC.

V is TRBV27 and J is TRBJ1-2; D might be TRBD1 (5 bases). This CDR3 region has 19 residues. Germline CDR1 reads MNHEY; CDR2 reads SMNVEV (reference sequence). Between the trimmed V and J ends, which lost 2 bases and 1 base, there was a span of 23 bases. This CDR3 reads CASSLRGGTVGSVNYGYTF. The DNA of the CDR3 is TGTGCCAGCAGTTTAAGGGGAGGGACGGTTGGATCCGTTAACTATGGCTACACCTTC.

The gene calls are TRBV4-2 and TRBJ1-1, with 8 positions matching TRBD1. This CDR3 is 16 amino acids long. After removal of 4 bases from V and 0 bases from J, the junction contained 7 bases not matched to a gene. Germline V CDR1 and CDR2: LGHNA, YNFKEQ. CDR3 residues: CASSPWGTGMNTEAFF. CDR3 sequence (DNA): TGTGCCAGCAGCCCATGGGGGACAGGCATGAACACTGAAGCTTTCTTT.

This rearrangement joins TRBV30 to TRBJ1-1; 9 nucleotides match TRBD1. The CDR3 totals 13 residues. The V gene end was trimmed by 3 bases and the J gene end by 5 bases; junction bases not matched to a gene: 4. Looked up from germline, CDR1 is GTSNPN and CDR2 is SVGIG (reference sequence). CDR3 sequence (DNA): TGTGCCTGGAGGACAGGGGGTTATACTGAAGCTTTCTTT. Protein sequence: CAWRTGGYTEAFF.

The chain uses TRBV2 and TRBJ2-3; 9 bases match TRBD2. The CDR3 length is 13 residues. The V gene end was trimmed by 6 bases and the J gene end by 7 bases; junction bases not matched to a gene: 5. Germline V gene sequence: CDR1 SNHLY, CDR2 FYNNEI. This CDR3 reads CASRASGANTQYF. In nucleotides, the CDR3 is TGTGCCAGCAGAGCTAGCGGGGCGAATACGCAGTATTTT.

This clone was seen a handful of times. The chain links TRBV4-1 to TRBJ1-2; 8 nucleotides match TRBD1. Per germline, CDR1 MGHRA and CDR2 YSYEKL. J was trimmed by 8 bases and V by 0 bases; bases with no gene match: 8. This CDR3 contains 15 residues. The CDR3 here is CASSQDGQGRWGYTF. CDR3 in DNA: TGCGCCAGCAGCCAAGATGGACAGGGCCGTTGGGGCTACACCTTC.

The chain is built from TRBV5-4 and TRBJ1-2; D may be TRBD1 (6 bases). From germline, CDR1 is SGHNT and CDR2 YYREEE (reference sequence). The CDR3 extends over 14 amino acids. V lost 0 bases and J lost 7, with 13 bases in between. The CDR3 nucleotides are TGTGCCAGCAGCTTGGCCAGGGGCGATGGTGGCTACACCTTC. This gives the protein CASSLARGDGGYTF.

V gene TRBV15 combines with J gene TRBJ2-4; possibly TRBD2 for D (5 bases). The germline V gene encodes CDR1 LNHNV and CDR2 YYDKDF (reference sequence). The V gene lost 0 bases and the J gene lost 3 bases, with 9 bases spanning the gap. CDR3 size: 15 residues. The CDR3 sequence: CATSRDRGGKNIQYF. The DNA of the CDR3 is TGTGCCACCAGCAGAGATCGGGGTGGCAAAAACATTCAGTACTTC. Based on the CDR3 plus reference TRBV15 and TRBJ2-4, the full variable domain is DAMVIQNPRYQVTQFGKPVTLSCSQTLNHNVMYWYQQKSSQAPKLLFHYYDKDFNNEADTPDNFQSRRPNTSFCFLDIRSPGLGDTAMYLCATSRDRGGKNIQYFGAGTRLSVL.

This clone was observed a few times. V gene TRBV10-1 combines with J gene TRBJ2-1; 9 bases agree with TRBD2. This CDR3 contains 17 residues. The V gene's germline CDR1 is WNHNN and CDR2 SYGVQD (reference sequence). V lost 0 bases to trimming and J lost 2 bases; unmatched junction nucleotides: 5. The CDR3 sequence: CASSESGRGGPYNEQFF. The CDR3 DNA follows: TGCGCCAGCAGTGAGTCGGGGCGGGGGGGCCCCTACAATGAGCAGTTCTTC.

V and J are TRBV21-1 and TRBJ2-6; the table names TRBD2, a call not compared with the DNA. TRBV21-1 is deemed a pseudogene. The CDR3 totals 17 residues. The CDR3 sequence: CASEKPTRVPGANVLTF. The CDR3 bases are TGTGCCAGCGAAAAACCTACACGGGTTCCTGGGGCCAACGTCCTGACTTTC.

CDR3 nucleotide sequence: TGTGCCAGCAAGGAGTTAGCGGGGGGGAGACTGGATACGCAGTATTTT. Protein product: CASKELAGGRLDTQYF. The chain recombines TRBV2 with TRBJ2-3; 11 bases line up with TRBD2. Germline trimming cut 7 bases from V and 6 bases from J; bases unmatched to any gene: 12. Germline CDR1 is SNHLY and CDR2 is FYNNEI. CDR3 length: 16 amino acids.

The chain combines TRBV11-2 with TRBJ1-2; TRBD1 matches at 10 bases. This CDR3 has 15 residues. Germline lookup yields CDR1 SGHAT and CDR2 FQNNGV. V shed 2 bases and J 13 bases; nucleotides not matched to a gene: 13. The CDR3 DNA reads as TGTGCCAGCAGCTTATGGGACAGGGGAATAATAGCTCCCACCTTC. Residues: CASSLWDRGIIAPTF.

The sample holds one count of this clone. V usage is TRBV6-1 and J usage is TRBJ1-6; perhaps TRBD1 as D (6 bases). Germline lookup yields CDR1 MNHNS and CDR2 SASEGT. Deletions cut 6 bases from V and 5 bases from J, with 11 bases between. This CDR3 spans 14 amino acids. Written as DNA, the CDR3 is TGTGCCAGCAGCGTGTCAGGGGATAATTCACCCCTCCACTTT. Translating gives CASSVSGDNSPLHF.

The chain links TRBV28 to TRBJ2-4; 9 nucleotides match TRBD2. Germline lookup yields CDR1 MDHEN and CDR2 SYDVKM. CDR3 length: 15 amino acids. V gave up 7 bases and J gave up 8 bases; unmatched junction bases: 12. CDR3 nucleotide sequence: TGTGCCAGCACGCTTCATAGCGGGGGAGGAGACATTCAGTACTTC. It specifies CASTLHSGGGDIQYF.

This sequence joins TRBV15 and TRBJ2-1, with D uncertain. Germline values: CDR1 LNHNV, CDR2 YYDKDF (reference sequence). The CDR3 is made up of 12 amino acids. V was pared by 2 bases and J by 4 bases, with 3 bases between. CDR3: CATSRPYNEQFF. The CDR3, as DNA: TGTGCCACCAGCAGACCATACAATGAGCAGTTCTTC.

The rearrangement links TRBV5-6 to TRBJ2-7, with 10 nucleotides matching TRBD1. The CDR3 loop spans 17 amino acids. The germline CDR1 and CDR2 sequences are SGHDT and YYEEEE. V lost 1 base, J lost 5 bases, and 12 bases stayed unmatched. CDR3 in amino acids: CASSLNWRQGAADEQYV. The CDR3 nucleotides read TGTGCCAGCAGCTTGAATTGGAGACAGGGGGCGGCGGACGAGCAGTACGTC.

This chain links TRBV5-4 with TRBJ2-2; 10 nucleotides align to TRBD1. The germline V gene encodes CDR1 SGHNT and CDR2 YYREEE (reference sequence). The J segment lost 4 bases and the V segment lost 4 bases, leaving 7 bases of the junction unmatched. The CDR3 is made up of 16 amino acids. DNA for the CDR3: TGTGCCAGCAGCCCGCCGACAGGGGGCCTCACCGGGGAGCTGTTTTTT. Residues: CASSPPTGGLTGELFF. The full variable domain, with the rest looked up from reference TRBV5-4 and TRBJ2-2, is ETGVTQSPTHLIKTRGQQVTLRCSSQSGHNTVSWYQQALGQGPQFIFQYYREEENGRGNFPPRFSGLQFPNYSSELNVNALELDDSALYLCASSPPTGGLTGELFFGEGSRLTVL.

The chain is built from TRBV30 and TRBJ2-3, with D hard to call. The germline V gene has CDR1 GTSNPN and CDR2 SVGIG (reference sequence). The CDR3 loop spans 15 amino acids. V lost 0 bases, J lost 0 bases, and 10 bases lay in between. The CDR3 DNA is TGTGCCTGGAGTGTAGGCGCGGCTAGCACAGATACGCAGTATTTT. Protein: CAWSVGAASTDTQYF.

The chain couples TRBV4-2 to TRBJ1-1, with D possibly TRBD1 on 6 matching bases. The CDR3 runs 15 residues. The germline CDR1 and CDR2 sequences are LGHNA and YNFKEQ. Trimming cost V 3 bases and J 0 bases, with 11 bases left between them. CDR3 coding DNA: TGTGCCAGCAGCCACACCGGGACACTGAACACTGAAGCTTTCTTT. Residues: CASSHTGTLNTEAFF.

The rearrangement joins TRBV5-1 to TRBJ1-1; maybe TRBD1 (6 bases). Looked up from germline, CDR1 is SGHRS and CDR2 is YFSETQ. The CDR3 runs 14 residues. V lost 0 bases and J 1 base, leaving 7 bases between the germline ends. CDR3 residues: CASSLETGNTEAFF. Here the CDR3 DNA reads TGCGCCAGCAGCTTGGAGACAGGGAACACTGAAGCTTTCTTT.